The rows below give T cell receptor beta chains drawn from one sample of a study of Ad26.COV2.S vaccination and SARS-CoV-2 variants. TCRdb keeps only in-frame clones here, not all; method: immunoSEQ multiplex PCR. The profile shows around 320,000 clones, around 86% of them singletons. The sample was peripheral blood, taken in a trial of Ad26.COV2.S vaccine versus placebo. The source is a person between 18 and 59 years old who received the Ad26.COV2.S COVID-19 vaccine or a placebo. CDR3s include the opening cysteine and the closing phenylalanine or tryptophan. The D gene is left open where the match is weak. Clone size is shown for a subset of rows, as once, few, many or a class of expanded clone.

J	size	D	V	CDR3	DNA
TRBJ2-1	NA	NA	TRBV7-6	CASSSRGPSYNEQFF	TGTGCCAGCAGCTCCAGGGGCCCTTCTTACAATGAGCAGTTCTTC
TRBJ1-6	NA	TRBD1	TRBV27	CASSSAGGRVGSPLHF	TGTGCCAGCAGTTCCGCAGGGGGCCGCGTCGGTTCACCCCTCCACTTT
TRBJ2-1	NA	NA	TRBV5-1	CASSLGQGRNEQFF	TGCGCCAGCAGCTTGGGGCAGGGGAGGAATGAGCAGTTCTTC
TRBJ2-1	NA	NA	TRBV3-1/TRBV3-2	CASSQGPSNEQFF	TGTGCCAGCAGCCAAGGGCCCTCCAATGAGCAGTTCTTC
TRBJ2-1	NA	TRBD2	TRBV7-2	CASTMTSGGYNEQFF	TGTGCCAGCACCATGACTAGCGGGGGGTACAATGAGCAGTTCTTC
TRBJ2-2	NA	TRBD2	TRBV7-9	CASSLERLAGPTGELFF	TGTGCCAGCAGCTTAGAAAGACTAGCGGGGCCTACCGGGGAGCTGTTTTTT
TRBJ1-2	NA	TRBD1	TRBV11-2	CASSPTPGTAYGYTF	TGTGCCAGCAGCCCCACCCCTGGGACAGCCTATGGCTACACCTTC
TRBJ1-6	NA	NA	TRBV7-9	CASSPAINNSPLHF	TGTGCCAGCAGCCCAGCCATAAATAATTCACCCCTCCACTTT
TRBJ2-5	NA	NA	TRBV6-5	CASSYRTSQETQYF	TGTGCCAGCAGTTACAGGACTTCACAAGAGACCCAGTACTTC
TRBJ1-5	few	NA	TRBV10-3	CAISGGGNQPQHF	TGTGCCATCTCGGGCGGTGGCAATCAGCCCCAGCATTTT